A single T cell receptor beta chain is shown here with its context. Trimming shortened V by 5 bases and J by 4 bases, and 17 bases separated the two germline ends. This CDR3 contains 16 residues. Germline V lookup: CDR1 MDHEN, CDR2 SYDVKM. The sample originates from a study of blood T cell repertoires in COVID-19. TCRdb's table, derived via immunoSEQ multiplex PCR, lists solely in-frame clones and lacks some. The sample records approximately 280,000 clones, around 90% being singletons. The TCR was taken from a woman aged 18-30 years with acute COVID-19. Sample: PBMCs or T cells enriched from blood (not recorded which). The rearrangement uses TRBV28 and TRBJ1-4; TRBD1 might be the D (6 bases). This CDR3 is CASSTLGQGNNEKLFF. The CDR3 nucleotides are TGTGCCAGCAGTACCCTCGGGCAGGGGAATAATGAAAAACTGTTTTTT.